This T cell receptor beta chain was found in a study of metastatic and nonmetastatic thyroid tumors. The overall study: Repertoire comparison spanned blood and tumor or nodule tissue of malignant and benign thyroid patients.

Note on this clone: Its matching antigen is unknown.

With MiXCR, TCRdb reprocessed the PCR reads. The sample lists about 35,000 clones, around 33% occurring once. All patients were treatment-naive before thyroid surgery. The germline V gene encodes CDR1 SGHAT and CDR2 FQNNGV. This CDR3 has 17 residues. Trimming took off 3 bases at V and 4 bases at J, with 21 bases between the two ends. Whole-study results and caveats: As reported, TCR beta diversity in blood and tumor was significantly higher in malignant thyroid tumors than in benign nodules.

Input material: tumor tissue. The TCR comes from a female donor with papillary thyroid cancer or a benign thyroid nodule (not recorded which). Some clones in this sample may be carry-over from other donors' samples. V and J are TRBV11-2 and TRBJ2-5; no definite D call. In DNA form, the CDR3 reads TGTGCCAGCAGCTTCTACCTAGGCAGCCATTTTGGAGAGACCCAGTACTTC. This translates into CASSFYLGSHFGETQYF.